This T cell receptor (beta chain) derives from a study of monozygotic twins with inflammatory bowel disease. Findings and caveats of the study: Researchers report that IBD patients shared fewer clonotypes with others than healthy twins, especially amid disease activity.

Both the TCRalpha cDNA and the TCRbeta cDNA were taken through two nested PCRs, lasting approximately 16 and 9 cycles. Each CDR3 protein gets one entry in TCRdb, which reprocessed the 5' RACE reads and gives no DNA. The data include 350,000 to 550,000 distinct CDR3 sequences; the top ten clones carry about 2.4%. Comments on this clonotype: The antigen is undetermined.

There are 15 residues in the CDR3. Germline lookup yields CDR1 SGHRS and CDR2 YFSETQ. V is TRBV5-1 and J is TRBJ2-1; no DNA is available, so the TRBD1 call from TCRdb remains unchecked. Sequenced: blood. The receptor comes from a human donor with ulcerative colitis or Crohn's disease, or a healthy co-twin of an affected twin (not recorded which). CDR3: CASSLRTGGSNEQFF.